Below, one TCR beta chain is given with its context. What it recognizes is unknown. Produced via immunoSEQ multiplex PCR; TCRdb's table is partial and in-frame only. The sample has approximately 50,000 clones; about 90% are singletons. These data originate in a study of OX40 agonist ivuxolimab in advanced cancers. On the study more broadly: Patients with prior anti-PD-1, anti-PD-L1 or anti-CTLA-4 therapy were eligible; roughly 41% had some. Two cutaneous melanoma patients and one hepatocellular carcinoma patient, three in all, had partial responses. Study-level results: Within 6 weeks, CD4+ and CD8+ blood T cells expanded clonally at 0.1 to 3.0 mg/kg.

The trim removed 2 bases at V and 0 bases at J, leaving 3 bases unmatched. From germline, CDR1 is SGHRS and CDR2 YFSETQ. CDR3 size: 16 residues. The J gene is TRBJ2-2, the V gene TRBV5-1; TRBD2 matches at 8 bases. The clonotype originates from an adult with an advanced solid tumor such as melanoma, head and neck, liver or kidney cancer. Sequencing was performed on CD4+ or CD8+ T cells sorted from blood, taken in a trial of the OX40 agonist ivuxolimab. The CDR3 loop is CASSFLSGTNTGELFF. In nucleotides, the CDR3 is TGCGCCAGCAGCTTCCTTAGCGGGACGAACACCGGGGAGCTGTTTTTT.